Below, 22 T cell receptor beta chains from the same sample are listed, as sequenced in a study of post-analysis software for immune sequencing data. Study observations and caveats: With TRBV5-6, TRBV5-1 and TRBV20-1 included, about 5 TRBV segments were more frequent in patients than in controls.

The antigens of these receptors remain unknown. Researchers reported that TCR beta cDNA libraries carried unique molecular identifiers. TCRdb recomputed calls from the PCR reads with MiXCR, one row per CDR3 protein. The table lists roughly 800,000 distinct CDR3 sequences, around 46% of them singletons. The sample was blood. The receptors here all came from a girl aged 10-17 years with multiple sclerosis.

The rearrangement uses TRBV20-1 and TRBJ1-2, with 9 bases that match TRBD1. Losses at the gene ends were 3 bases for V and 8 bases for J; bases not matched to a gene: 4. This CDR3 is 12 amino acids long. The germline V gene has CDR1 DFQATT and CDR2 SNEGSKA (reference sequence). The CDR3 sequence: CSARRTGDGYTF. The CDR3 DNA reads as TGCAGTGCTAGGAGGACAGGGGACGGCTACACCTTC.

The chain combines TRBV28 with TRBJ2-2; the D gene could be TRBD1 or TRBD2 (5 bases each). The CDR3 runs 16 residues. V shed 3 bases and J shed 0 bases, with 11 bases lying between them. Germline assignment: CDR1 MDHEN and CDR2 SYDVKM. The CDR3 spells CASSFRGAANTGELFF. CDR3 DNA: TGTGCCAGCAGTTTCCGAGGGGCCGCGAACACCGGGGAGCTGTTTTTT.

The CDR3 spells CASSLSVDRAAYGYTF. For the CDR3, the DNA is TGCGCCAGCAGCTTGAGTGTCGACAGGGCAGCCTATGGCTACACCTTC. The rearrangement links TRBV5-1 to TRBJ1-2; 7 bases line up with TRBD1. Germline trimming cut 1 base from V and 4 bases from J; bases unmatched to any gene: 10. The length of the CDR3 is 16 residues. In germline, CDR1 is SGHRS, CDR2 YFSETQ.

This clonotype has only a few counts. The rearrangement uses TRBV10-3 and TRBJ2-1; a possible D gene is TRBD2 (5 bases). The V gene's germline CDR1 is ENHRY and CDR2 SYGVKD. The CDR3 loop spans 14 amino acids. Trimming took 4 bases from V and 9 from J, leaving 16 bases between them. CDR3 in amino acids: CAISGGLAAGEQFF. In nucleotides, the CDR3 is TGTGCCATCAGTGGCGGGCTAGCCGCCGGTGAGCAGTTCTTC.

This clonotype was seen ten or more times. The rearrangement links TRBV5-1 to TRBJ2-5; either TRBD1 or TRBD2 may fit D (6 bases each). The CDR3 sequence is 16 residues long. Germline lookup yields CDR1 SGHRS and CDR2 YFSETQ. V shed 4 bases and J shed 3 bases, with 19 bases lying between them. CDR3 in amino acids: CASSPSGGGGKETQYF. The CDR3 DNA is TGCGCCAGCAGCCCCTCCGGTGGAGGGGGTAAAGAGACCCAGTACTTC.

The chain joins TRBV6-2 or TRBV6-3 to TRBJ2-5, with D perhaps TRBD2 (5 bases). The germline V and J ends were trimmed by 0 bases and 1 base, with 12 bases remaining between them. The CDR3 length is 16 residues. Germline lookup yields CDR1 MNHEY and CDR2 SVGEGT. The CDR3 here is CASSYSLAPLQETQYF. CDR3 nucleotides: TGTGCCAGCAGTTACTCCCTAGCCCCACTCCAAGAGACCCAGTACTTC.

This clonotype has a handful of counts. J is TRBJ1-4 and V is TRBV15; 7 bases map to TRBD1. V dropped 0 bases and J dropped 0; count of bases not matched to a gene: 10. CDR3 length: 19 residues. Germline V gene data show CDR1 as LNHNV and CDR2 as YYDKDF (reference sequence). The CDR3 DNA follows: TGTGCCACCAGCAGAGACCGGGACAGCCCGTATACAACTAATGAAAAACTGTTTTTT. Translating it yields CATSRDRDSPYTTNEKLFF.

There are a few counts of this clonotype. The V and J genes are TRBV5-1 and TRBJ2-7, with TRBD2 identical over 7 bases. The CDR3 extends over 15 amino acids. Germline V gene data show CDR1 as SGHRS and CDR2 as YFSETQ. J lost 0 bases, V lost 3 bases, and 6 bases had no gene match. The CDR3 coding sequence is TGCGCCAGCAGCTCCTCCGGGACTAACTCCTACGAGCAGTACTTC. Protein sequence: CASSSSGTNSYEQYF.

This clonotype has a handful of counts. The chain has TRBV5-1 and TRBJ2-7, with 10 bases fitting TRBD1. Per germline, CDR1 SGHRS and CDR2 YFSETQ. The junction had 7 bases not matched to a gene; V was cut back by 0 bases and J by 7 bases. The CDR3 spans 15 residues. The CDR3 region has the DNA TGCGCCAGCAGCTTGGTGGGACAGGGGAGTGAAGAGCAGTACTTC. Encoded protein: CASSLVGQGSEEQYF.

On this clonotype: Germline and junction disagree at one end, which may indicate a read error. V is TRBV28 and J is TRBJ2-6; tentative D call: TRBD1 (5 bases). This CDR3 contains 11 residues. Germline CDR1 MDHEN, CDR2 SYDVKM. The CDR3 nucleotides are TGTGCCAGCAGCAGGGCCAACGGCCTGACTTTC. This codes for CASSRANGLTF.

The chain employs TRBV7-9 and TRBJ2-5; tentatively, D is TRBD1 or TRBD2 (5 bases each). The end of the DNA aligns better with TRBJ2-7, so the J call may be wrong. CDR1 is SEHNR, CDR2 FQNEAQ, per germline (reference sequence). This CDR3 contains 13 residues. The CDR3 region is CASSLGDGVEQYF. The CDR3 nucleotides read TGTGCCAGCAGCTTAGGGGACGGTGTCGAGCAGTACTTC.

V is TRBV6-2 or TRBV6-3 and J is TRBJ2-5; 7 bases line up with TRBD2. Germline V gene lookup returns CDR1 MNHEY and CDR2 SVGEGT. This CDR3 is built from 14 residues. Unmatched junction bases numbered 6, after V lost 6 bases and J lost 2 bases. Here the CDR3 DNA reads TGTGCCAGCAGCCGACTAGCCCCTCAAGAGACCCAGTACTTC. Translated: CASSRLAPQETQYF.

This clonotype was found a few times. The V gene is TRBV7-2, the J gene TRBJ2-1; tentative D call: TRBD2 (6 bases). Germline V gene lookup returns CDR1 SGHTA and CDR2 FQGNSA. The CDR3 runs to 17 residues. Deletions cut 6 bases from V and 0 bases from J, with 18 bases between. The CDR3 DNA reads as TGTGCCAGCAGGCTCTTTAGCGGAGGGAGCTCCTACAATGAGCAGTTCTTC. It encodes CASRLFSGGSSYNEQFF.

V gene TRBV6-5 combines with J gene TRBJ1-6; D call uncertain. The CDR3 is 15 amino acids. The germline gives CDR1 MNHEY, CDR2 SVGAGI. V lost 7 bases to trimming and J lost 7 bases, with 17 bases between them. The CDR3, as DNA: TGTGCCAGCACCTCATATGCCGGTCGAAATTCACCCCTCCACTTT. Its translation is CASTSYAGRNSPLHF.

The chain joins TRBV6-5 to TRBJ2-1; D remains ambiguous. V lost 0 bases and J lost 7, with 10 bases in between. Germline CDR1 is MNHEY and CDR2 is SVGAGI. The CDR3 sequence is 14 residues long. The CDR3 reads CASSYSAVANEQFF. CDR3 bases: TGTGCCAGCAGTTACTCCGCAGTTGCGAATGAGCAGTTCTTC.

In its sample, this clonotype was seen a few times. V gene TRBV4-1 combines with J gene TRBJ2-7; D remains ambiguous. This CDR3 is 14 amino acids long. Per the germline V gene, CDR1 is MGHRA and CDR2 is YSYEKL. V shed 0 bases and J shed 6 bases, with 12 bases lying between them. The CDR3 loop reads CASSQDQLTREQYF. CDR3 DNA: TGCGCCAGCAGCCAAGATCAGCTCACCCGCGAGCAGTACTTC.

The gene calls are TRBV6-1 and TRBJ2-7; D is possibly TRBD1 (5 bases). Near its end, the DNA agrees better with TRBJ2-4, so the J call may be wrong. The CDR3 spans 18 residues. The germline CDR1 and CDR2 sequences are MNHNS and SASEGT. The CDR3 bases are TGTGCCAGCAGCGCCCTACCTCAGGGAACTGTGGCCAAAAACATTCAGTACTTC. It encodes CASSALPQGTVAKNIQYF.

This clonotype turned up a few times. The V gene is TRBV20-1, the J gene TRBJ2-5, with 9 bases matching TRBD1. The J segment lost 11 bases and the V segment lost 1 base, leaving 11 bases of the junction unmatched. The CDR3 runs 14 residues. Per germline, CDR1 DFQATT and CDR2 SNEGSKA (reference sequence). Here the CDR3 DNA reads TGCAGTGCTAGAGGCGCGGGACAGGGAGAAGAGCAGTACTTC. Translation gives CSARGAGQGEEQYF.

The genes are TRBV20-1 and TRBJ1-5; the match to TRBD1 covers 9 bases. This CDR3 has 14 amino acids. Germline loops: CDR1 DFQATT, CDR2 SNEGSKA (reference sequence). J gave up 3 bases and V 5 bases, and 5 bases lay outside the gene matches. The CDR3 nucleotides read TGCAGTGCTTGGGGGACAGGGCCCAATCAGCCCCAGCATTTT. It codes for CSAWGTGPNQPQHF.

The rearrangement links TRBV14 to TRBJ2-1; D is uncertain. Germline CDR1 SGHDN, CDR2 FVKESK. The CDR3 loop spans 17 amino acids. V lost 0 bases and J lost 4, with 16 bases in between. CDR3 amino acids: CASSQDYDIQGYNEQFF. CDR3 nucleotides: TGTGCCAGCAGCCAAGACTACGACATTCAAGGGTACAATGAGCAGTTCTTC.

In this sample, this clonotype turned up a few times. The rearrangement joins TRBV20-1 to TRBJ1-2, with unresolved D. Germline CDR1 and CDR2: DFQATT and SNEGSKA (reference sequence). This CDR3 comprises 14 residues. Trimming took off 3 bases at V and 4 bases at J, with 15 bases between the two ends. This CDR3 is CSASPLSAFYGYTF. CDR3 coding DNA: TGCAGTGCTAGCCCACTCTCGGCATTCTATGGCTACACCTTC.

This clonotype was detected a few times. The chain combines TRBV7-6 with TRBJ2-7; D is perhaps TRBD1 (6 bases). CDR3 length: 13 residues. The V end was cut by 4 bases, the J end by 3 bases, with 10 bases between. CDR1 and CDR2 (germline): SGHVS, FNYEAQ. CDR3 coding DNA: TGTGCCAGCAGCTGGGGCAGGGGCTACGAGCAGTACTTC. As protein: CASSWGRGYEQYF. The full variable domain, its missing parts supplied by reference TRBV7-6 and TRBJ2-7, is GAGVSQSPRYKVTKRGQDVALRCDPISGHVSLYWYRQALGQGPEFLTYFNYEAQQDKSGLPNDRFSAERPEGSISTLTIQRTEQRDSAMYRCASSWGRGYEQYFGPGTRLTVT.